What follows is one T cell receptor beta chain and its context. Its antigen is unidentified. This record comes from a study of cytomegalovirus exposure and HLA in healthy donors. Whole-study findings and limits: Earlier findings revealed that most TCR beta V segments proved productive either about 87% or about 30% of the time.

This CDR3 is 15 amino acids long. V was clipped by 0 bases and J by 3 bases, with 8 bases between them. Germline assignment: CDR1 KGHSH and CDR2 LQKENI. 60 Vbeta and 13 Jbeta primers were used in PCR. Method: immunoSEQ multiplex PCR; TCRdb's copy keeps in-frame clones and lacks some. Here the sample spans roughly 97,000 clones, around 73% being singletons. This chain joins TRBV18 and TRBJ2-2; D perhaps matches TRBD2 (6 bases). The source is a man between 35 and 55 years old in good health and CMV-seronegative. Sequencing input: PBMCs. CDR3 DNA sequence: TGTGCCAGCTCACCACCAAGGAGGGACACCGGGGAGCTGTTTTTT. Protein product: CASSPPRRDTGELFF.